The rows below give T cell receptor beta chains drawn from one sample of a study of a mutant IDH1 vaccine in newly diagnosed glioma. TCRdb's copy holds only in-frame clones and misses some; the assay was immunoSEQ multiplex PCR. The sample includes 110,000 or so clones, 85% to 90% seen only once; the top ten take 0.6% to 0.7%. These TCRs are of unknown antigen specificity. This specimen consisted of PBMCs, obtained from a glioma patient whose treatment included an IDH1 peptide vaccine. All receptors come from a woman aged 45-59 years with glioma. Each CDR3 is given without its conserved first and last residue. The order of the fields is V gene, J gene, CDR3 length, CDR3 protein.

>TRBV19|TRBJ1-1|14
ASSPTGTHMNTEAF
>TRBV6-5|TRBJ2-3|12
ASSYPVYTDTQY
>TRBV5-4|TRBJ1-3|14
ASSLGQGSSGNTIY
>TRBV5-4|TRBJ2-5|13
ASSLVRATEETQY
>TRBV5-6|TRBJ2-7|11
ASSWTYSYEQY
>TRBV4-2|TRBJ2-3|12
ASKRGFSTDTQY
>TRBV5-6|TRBJ2-7|11
ASSYQGSYEQY
>TRBV9|TRBJ2-7|13
TSSEGLAGSYEQY
>TRBV27|TRBJ1-2|11
ASSFRGNYGYT
>TRBV2|TRBJ2-1|16
ASTPGGVAGGSYNEQF
>TRBV5-1|TRBJ1-1|13
ASSLEGQMNTEAF
>TRBV7-9|TRBJ1-1|9
ASGKNTEAF
>TRBV6-5|TRBJ2-7|13
ASRRQTGGYHEQY
>TRBV29-1|TRBJ2-1|13
SVRGEQGANNEQF
>TRBV18|TRBJ2-7|12
ASSPRQGDYEQY
>TRBV5-8|TRBJ2-1|12
ASSEGTGYREQF
>TRBV6-6|TRBJ2-5|14
ASSYALAGGQETQY
>TRBV18|TRBJ1-1|14
ASSPPGQVKITEAF
>TRBV19|TRBJ1-4|13
ASSIPGQGNEKLF
>TRBV9|TRBJ2-3|12
ASSALTDPRTQY
>TRBV4-2|TRBJ2-1|14
ASSQVGPKEPGEQF
>TRBV5-1|TRBJ2-1|11
ASRPGGYNEQF
>TRBV29-1|TRBJ2-5|11
SVVHRRQETQY
>TRBV2|TRBJ2-1|13
AKERRGLTYNEQF
>TRBV9|TRBJ2-1|9
ASSINNEQF
>TRBV2|TRBJ2-2|13
ASRPGSPNTGELF
>TRBV4-1|TRBJ2-7|13
ASSQDLGQSAEQY
>TRBV19|TRBJ2-3|15
ASTRGGGSPSTDTQY
>TRBV6-5|TRBJ2-7|13
ASSYSVQYSYEQY
>TRBV6-5|TRBJ2-7|8
ASGSAEQY
>TRBV5-1|TRBJ1-5|14
ASSLLPGLGNQPQH
>TRBV28|TRBJ2-7|13
ASSRGTGGVSEQY
>TRBV19|TRBJ1-6|14
ATRGQPSSYNSPLH
>TRBV4-1|TRBJ2-7|13
ASSQPGTGPDEQY
>TRBV27|TRBJ2-4|11
ASSVQGRNIQY
>TRBV27|TRBJ1-1|11
ASSRQGYTEAF
>TRBV27|TRBJ2-7|11
HLGTGPRYEQY
>TRBV5-1|TRBJ2-1|14
ASSPFSKGSYNEQF
>TRBV7-9|TRBJ2-4|9
ASSLRGIQY
>TRBV19|TRBJ1-2|10
ASSISRGSYT
>TRBV11-2|TRBJ2-7|13
ASSLGGLSSYEQY
>TRBV10-1|TRBJ2-7|11
ASSDPWMDEQY
>TRBV4-1|TRBJ1-2|14
ASSPHGGTSNYGYT
>TRBV7-9|TRBJ1-5|11
ASSLAGDQPQH
>TRBV19|TRBJ2-6|13
ASSPLNSGANVLT
>TRBV28|TRBJ1-5|12
ASSLGGSRQPQH
>TRBV5-6|TRBJ1-4|12
ASSLWWKDEKLF
>TRBV15|TRBJ2-5|12
ATSMDRWGETQY
>TRBV18|TRBJ2-2|12
ASSPLELPGELF
>TRBV29-1|TRBJ1-1|12
SVAGGLANTEAF
>TRBV28|TRBJ2-5|13
ASRRQGARRKTQY
>TRBV5-4|TRBJ1-1|12
ASSPGTENTEAF
>TRBV28|TRBJ2-7|12
ASSLSFVGSEQY
>TRBV15|TRBJ2-7|12
ATSRSGSSYEQY
>TRBV11-2|TRBJ1-3|14
ASSPGARSSGNTIY